This is a list of T cell receptor beta chains from one sample in a study of shared clonotypes between healthy human individuals. The method was immunoSEQ multiplex PCR; TCRdb's version includes in-frame clones alone and lacks a portion of them. The table includes around 500,000 clones, over 60% detected once. Sequencing was carried out using PBMCs. These receptors were taken from a middle-aged woman in good health. Some clones in this sample may be carry-over from other donors' samples. Each CDR3 is given with its conserved first and last residue.

>TRBJ1-3|TRBV19
CASTRKGLDGNTIYF
>TRBJ1-3|TRBV5-1
CASSLEGQENTIYF
>TRBJ2-5|TRBV28
CASSWYKREGETQYF
>TRBJ2-5|TRBV2
CASGRASRQETQYF
>TRBJ2-7|TRBV2
CASNPDRFYEQYF
>TRBJ1-2|TRBV19
CASSPQSRDYGYTF
>TRBJ1-1|TRBV28
CASGDPGQGTEAFF
>TRBJ2-1|TRBV7-2
CASSLGLAGGLEQFF
>TRBJ1-5|TRBV7-7
CASSPNRDRAHQPQHF
>TRBJ2-3|TRBV11-3
CASSVQGALSDTQYF
>TRBJ2-1|TRBV7-3
CASSKGLAGSYNEQFF
>TRBJ1-1|TRBV30
CAWMPDTRNTEAFF